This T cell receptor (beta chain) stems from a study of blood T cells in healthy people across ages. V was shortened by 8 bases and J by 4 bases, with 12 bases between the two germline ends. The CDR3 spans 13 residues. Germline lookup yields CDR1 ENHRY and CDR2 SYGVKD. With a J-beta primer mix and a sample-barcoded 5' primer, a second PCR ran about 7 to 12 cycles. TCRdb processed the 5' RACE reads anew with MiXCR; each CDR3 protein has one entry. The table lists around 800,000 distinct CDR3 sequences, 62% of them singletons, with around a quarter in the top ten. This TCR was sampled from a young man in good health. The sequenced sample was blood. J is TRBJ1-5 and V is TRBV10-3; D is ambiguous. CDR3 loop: CAIGRRGNQPQHF. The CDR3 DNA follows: TGTGCCATCGGGCGACGGGGTAATCAGCCCCAGCATTTT.